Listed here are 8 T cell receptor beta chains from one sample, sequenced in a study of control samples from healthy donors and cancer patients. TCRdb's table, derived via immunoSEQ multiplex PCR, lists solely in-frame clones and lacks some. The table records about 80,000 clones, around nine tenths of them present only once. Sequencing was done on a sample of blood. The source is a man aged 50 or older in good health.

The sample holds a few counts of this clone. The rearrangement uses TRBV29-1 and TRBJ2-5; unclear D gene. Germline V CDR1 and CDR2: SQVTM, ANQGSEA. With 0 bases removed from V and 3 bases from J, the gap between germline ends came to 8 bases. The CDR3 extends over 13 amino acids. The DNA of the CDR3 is TGCAGCGTTGAAGATCCGCAGAAAGAGACCCAGTACTTC. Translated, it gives CSVEDPQKETQYF.

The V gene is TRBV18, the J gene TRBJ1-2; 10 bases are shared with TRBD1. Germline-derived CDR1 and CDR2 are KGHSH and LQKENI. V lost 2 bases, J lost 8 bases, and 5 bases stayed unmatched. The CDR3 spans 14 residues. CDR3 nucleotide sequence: TGTGCCAGCTCACCAAAGACAGGGGGCTGGGGCTACACCTTC. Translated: CASSPKTGGWGYTF.

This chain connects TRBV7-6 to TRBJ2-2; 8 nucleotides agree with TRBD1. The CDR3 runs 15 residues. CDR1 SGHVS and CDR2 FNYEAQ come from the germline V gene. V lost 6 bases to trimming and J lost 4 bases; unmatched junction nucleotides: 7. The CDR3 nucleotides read TGTGCCAGCAGTTTGAGGACAGGGCCCACCGGGGAGCTGTTTTTT. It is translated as CASSLRTGPTGELFF. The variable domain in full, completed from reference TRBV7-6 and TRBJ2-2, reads GAGVSQSPRYKVTKRGQDVALRCDPISGHVSLYWYRQALGQGPEFLTYFNYEAQQDKSGLPNDRFSAERPEGSISTLTIQRTEQRDSAMYRCASSLRTGPTGELFFGEGSRLTVL.

The CDR3 sequence: CASSDSGRPDSYEQYF. In nucleotides, the CDR3 is TGCGCCAGCAGTGACTCCGGACGGCCGGACTCCTACGAGCAGTACTTC. The V and J genes are TRBV10-1 and TRBJ2-7; no clear D. The V end lost 3 bases, the J end lost 0 bases, and 15 bases lay between the germline ends. The CDR3 is made up of 16 amino acids. Germline CDR1 reads WNHNN; CDR2 reads SYGVQD (reference sequence).

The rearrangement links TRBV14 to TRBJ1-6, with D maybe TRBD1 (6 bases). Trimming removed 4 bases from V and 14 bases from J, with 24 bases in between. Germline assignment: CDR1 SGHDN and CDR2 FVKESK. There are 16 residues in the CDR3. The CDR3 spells CASSPVWDTEMRALHF. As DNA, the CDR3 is TGTGCCAGCAGCCCCGTCTGGGACACGGAAATGAGGGCCCTCCACTTT.

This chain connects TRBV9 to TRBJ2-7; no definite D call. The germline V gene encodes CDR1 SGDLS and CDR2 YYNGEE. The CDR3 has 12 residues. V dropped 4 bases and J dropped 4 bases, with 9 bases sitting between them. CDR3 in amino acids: CASSPGRYEQYF. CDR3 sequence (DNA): TGTGCCAGCAGCCCCGGTAGGTACGAGCAGTACTTC. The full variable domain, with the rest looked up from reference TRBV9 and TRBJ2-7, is DSGVTQTPKHLITATGQRVTLRCSPRSGDLSVYWYQQSLDQGLQFLIQYYNGEERAKGNILERFSAQQFPDLHSELNLSSLELGDSALYFCASSPGRYEQYFGPGTRLTVT.

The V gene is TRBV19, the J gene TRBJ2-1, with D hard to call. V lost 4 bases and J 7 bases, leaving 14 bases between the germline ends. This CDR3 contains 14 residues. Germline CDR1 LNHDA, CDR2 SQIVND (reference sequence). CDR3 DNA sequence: TGTGCCAGTAGTACTACCCCGACTGGGAATGAGCAGTTCTTC. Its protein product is CASSTTPTGNEQFF.

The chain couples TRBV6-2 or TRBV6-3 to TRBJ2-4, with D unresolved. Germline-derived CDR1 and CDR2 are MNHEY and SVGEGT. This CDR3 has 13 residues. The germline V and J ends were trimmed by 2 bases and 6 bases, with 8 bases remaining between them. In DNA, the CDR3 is TGTGCCAGCAGTTACGGGCGGACAAACATTCAGTACTTC. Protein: CASSYGRTNIQYF.